What follows describes a single T cell receptor beta chain. The germline CDR1 and CDR2 sequences are GTSNPN and SVGIG (reference sequence). The CDR3 runs to 14 residues. V was clipped by 5 bases and J by 3 bases; unmatched bases: 5. The PCR had 60 Vbeta and 13 Jbeta primers. Measured with immunoSEQ multiplex PCR; TCRdb has only the in-frame clones, and not every one. This table has about 230,000 clones, approximately 82% appearing once. The data originate from a study of cytomegalovirus exposure and HLA in healthy donors. J is TRBJ1-3 and V is TRBV30; the match to TRBD1 covers 9 bases. The sample taken for sequencing was PBMCs. The TCR originated in a woman between 40 and 55 years old in good health and CMV-seronegative. Here the CDR3 DNA reads TGTGCCTGGGAACAGGGGGCCGGTGGAAACACCATATATTTT. Amino acid sequence: CAWEQGAGGNTIYF.